The following is a TCR beta chain sequence with its context. Sequencing was performed with immunoSEQ multiplex PCR; in TCRdb, only in-frame clones are kept and a portion is missing. The data hold roughly 640,000 clones, with about 74% observed a single time. The data were obtained in a study of shared clonotypes between healthy human individuals. The CDR3 extends over 16 amino acids. Germline CDR1 and CDR2: MDHEN and SYDVKM. V was pared by 2 bases and J by 4 bases, with 6 bases of the junction left unmatched. Sequencing was performed on memory CD4+ T cells sorted from blood. The subset was: CD45RA-negative fraction. This chain joins TRBV28 and TRBJ2-2; 8 nucleotides line up with TRBD2. The TCR comes from a woman aged 25-40 years in good health. CDR3: CASSLGAGVFTGELFF. CDR3 sequence (DNA): TGTGCCAGCAGTTTAGGAGCGGGAGTATTCACCGGGGAGCTGTTTTTT.